Given below is one TCR beta chain in context. The V gene's germline CDR1 is SGHTA and CDR2 FQGTGA. Trimming cost V 1 base and J 4 bases, with 10 bases left between them. This CDR3 has 14 amino acids. The data were obtained in a study of T cell changes during pregnancy in multiple sclerosis. Clones were sequenced by immunoSEQ multiplex PCR, and TCRdb holds only the in-frame ones, with some missing. The sample lists 50,000 to 70,000 clones, 90% to 95% occurring once. The sequence derives from a female donor with multiple sclerosis, enrolled in a pregnancy study. Sequences were derived from peripheral blood, sampled after pregnancy. This chain links TRBV7-3 with TRBJ1-1; D remains ambiguous. The CDR3, as DNA: TGTGCCAGCAGCTTAAGCCCGGGAAGCACTGAAGCTTTCTTT. It translates to CASSLSPGSTEAFF.